One T cell receptor beta chain is described in this entry. The protocol was immunoSEQ multiplex PCR, while the TCRdb copy is restricted to in-frame clones and leaves out a portion. This table holds about 25,000 clones, roughly 77% found once. CDR3 length equals 14 residues. The germline gives CDR1 SGDLS, CDR2 YYNGEE. Between the trimmed V and J ends, which lost 3 bases and 2 bases, there was a span of 11 bases. This specimen comes from a study of OX40 agonist ivuxolimab in advanced cancers. The chain joins TRBV9 to TRBJ2-5; TRBD2 might be the D (6 bases). The input for sequencing was CD4+ or CD8+ T cells sorted from blood, taken in a trial of the OX40 agonist ivuxolimab. The TCR comes from an adult with an advanced solid tumor such as melanoma, head and neck, liver or kidney cancer. CDR3 DNA: TGTGCCAGCAGCGGATCAGGGACTCAAGAGACCCAGTACTTC. The encoded protein is CASSGSGTQETQYF. The whole variable domain, remainder taken from reference TRBV9 and TRBJ2-5, is DSGVTQTPKHLITATGQRVTLRCSPRSGDLSVYWYQQSLDQGLQFLIQYYNGEERAKGNILERFSAQQFPDLHSELNLSSLELGDSALYFCASSGSGTQETQYFGPGTRLLVL.